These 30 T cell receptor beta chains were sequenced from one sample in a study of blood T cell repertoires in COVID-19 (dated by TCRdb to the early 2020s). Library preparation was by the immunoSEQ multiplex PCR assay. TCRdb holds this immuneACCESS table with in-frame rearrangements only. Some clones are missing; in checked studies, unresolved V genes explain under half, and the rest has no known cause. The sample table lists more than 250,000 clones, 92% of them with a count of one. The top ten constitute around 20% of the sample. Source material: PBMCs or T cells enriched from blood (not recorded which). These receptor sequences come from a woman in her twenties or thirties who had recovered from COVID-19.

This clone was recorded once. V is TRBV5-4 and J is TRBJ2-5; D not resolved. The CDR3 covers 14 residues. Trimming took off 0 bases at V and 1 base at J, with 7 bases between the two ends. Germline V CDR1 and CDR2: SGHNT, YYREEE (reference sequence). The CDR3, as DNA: TGTGCCAGCAGCTTGGCCAATTCCCAAGAGACCCAGTACTTC. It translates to CASSLANSQETQYF.

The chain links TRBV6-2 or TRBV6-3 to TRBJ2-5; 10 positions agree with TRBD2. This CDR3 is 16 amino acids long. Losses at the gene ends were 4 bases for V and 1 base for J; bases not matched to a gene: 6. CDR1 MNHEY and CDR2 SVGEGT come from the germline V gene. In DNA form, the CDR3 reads TGTGCCAGCAGTTCGACTAGCGGGCTACTCCAAGAGACCCAGTACTTC. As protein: CASSSTSGLLQETQYF.

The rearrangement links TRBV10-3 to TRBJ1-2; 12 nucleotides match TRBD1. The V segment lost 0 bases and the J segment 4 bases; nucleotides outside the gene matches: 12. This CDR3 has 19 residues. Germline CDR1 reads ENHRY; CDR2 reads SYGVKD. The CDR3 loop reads CAISESIPGQGADSYGYTF. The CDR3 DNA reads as TGTGCCATCAGTGAGTCGATACCGGGACAGGGGGCGGATAGCTATGGCTACACCTTC.

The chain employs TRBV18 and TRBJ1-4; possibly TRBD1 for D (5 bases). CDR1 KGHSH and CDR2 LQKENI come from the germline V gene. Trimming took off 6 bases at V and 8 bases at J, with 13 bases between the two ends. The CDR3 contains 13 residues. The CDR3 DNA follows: TGTGCCAGCTCCCGGGGACTCGGGGAAAAACTGTTTTTT. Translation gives CASSRGLGEKLFF.

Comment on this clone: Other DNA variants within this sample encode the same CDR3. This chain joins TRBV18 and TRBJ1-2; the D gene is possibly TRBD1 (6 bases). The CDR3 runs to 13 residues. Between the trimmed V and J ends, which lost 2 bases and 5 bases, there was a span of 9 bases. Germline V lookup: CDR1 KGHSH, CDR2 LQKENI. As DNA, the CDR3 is TGTGCCAGCTCACCAGACAGGAGTTATGGCTACACCTTC. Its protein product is CASSPDRSYGYTF.

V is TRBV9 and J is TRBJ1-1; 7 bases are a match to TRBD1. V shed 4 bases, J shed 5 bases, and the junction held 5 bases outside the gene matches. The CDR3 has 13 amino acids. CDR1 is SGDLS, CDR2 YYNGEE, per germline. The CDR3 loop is CASSPGGRTEAFF. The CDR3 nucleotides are TGTGCCAGCAGCCCAGGGGGTCGGACTGAAGCTTTCTTT.

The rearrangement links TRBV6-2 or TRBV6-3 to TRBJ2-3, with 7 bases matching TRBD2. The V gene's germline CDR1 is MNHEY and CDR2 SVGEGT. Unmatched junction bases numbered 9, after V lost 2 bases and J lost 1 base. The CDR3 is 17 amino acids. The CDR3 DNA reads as TGTGCCAGCAGTTACCTGGCTCTAGCGGCCCGCACAGATACGCAGTATTTT. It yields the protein CASSYLALAARTDTQYF.

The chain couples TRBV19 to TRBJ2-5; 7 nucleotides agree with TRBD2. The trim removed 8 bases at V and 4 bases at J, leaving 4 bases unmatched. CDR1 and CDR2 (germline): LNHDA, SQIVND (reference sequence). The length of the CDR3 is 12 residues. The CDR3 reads CASGGVRETQYF. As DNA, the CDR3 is TGTGCCAGTGGGGGGGTCCGAGAGACCCAGTACTTC.

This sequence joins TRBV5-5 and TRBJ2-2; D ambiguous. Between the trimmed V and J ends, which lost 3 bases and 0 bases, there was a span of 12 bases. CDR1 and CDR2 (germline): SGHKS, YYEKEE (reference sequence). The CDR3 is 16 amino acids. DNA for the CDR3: TGTGCCAGCAGCTCCGTTAGTATAGCGAACACCGGGGAGCTGTTTTTT. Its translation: CASSSVSIANTGELFF. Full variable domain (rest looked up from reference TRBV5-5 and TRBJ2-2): DAGVTQSPTHLIKTRGQQVTLRCSPISGHKSVSWYQQVLGQGPQFIFQYYEKEERGRGNFPDRFSARQFPNYSSELNVNALLLGDSALYLCASSSVSIANTGELFFGEGSRLTVL.

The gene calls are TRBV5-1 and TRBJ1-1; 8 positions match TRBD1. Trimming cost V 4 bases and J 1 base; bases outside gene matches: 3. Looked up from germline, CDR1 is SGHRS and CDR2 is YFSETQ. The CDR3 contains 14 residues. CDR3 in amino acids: CASSDGTGNTEAFF. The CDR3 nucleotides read TGCGCCAGCAGCGACGGGACAGGGAACACTGAAGCTTTCTTT.

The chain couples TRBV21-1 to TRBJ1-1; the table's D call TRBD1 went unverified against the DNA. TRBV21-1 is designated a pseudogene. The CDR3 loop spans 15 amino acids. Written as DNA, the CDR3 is TGTGCCAGCAGCTACCGGGACAGCATCAACACTGAAGCTTTCTTT. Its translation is CASSYRDSINTEAFF.

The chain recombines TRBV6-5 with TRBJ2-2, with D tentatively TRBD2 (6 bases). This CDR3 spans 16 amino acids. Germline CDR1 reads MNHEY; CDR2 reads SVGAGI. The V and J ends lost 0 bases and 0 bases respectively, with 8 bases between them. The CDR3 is CASSYSGGANTGELFF. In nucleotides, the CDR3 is TGTGCCAGCAGTTACTCGGGGGGAGCGAACACCGGGGAGCTGTTTTTT.

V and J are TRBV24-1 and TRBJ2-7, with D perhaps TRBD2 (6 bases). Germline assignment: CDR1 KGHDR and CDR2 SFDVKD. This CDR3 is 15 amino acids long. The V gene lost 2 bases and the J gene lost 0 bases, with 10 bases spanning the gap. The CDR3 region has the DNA TGTGCCACCAGTGATTCCTACGGGAGCTCCTACGAGCAGTACTTC. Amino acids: CATSDSYGSSYEQYF.

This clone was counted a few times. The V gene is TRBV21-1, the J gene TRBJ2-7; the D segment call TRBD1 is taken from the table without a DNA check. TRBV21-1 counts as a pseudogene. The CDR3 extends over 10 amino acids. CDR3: CASSDSFQYF. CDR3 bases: TGTGCCAGCAGCGACAGCTTCCAGTACTTC.

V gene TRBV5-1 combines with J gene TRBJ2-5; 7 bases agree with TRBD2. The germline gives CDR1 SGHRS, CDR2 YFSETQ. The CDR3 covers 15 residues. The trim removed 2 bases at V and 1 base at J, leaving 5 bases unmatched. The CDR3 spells CASSFLAEVQETQYF. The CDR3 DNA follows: TGCGCCAGCAGCTTCCTAGCGGAGGTCCAAGAGACCCAGTACTTC.

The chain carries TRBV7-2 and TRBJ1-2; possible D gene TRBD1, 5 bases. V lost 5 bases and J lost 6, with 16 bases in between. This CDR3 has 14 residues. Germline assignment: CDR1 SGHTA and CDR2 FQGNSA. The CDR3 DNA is TGTGCCAGCAGCCCCTTGACAGCCACCCATGGCTACACCTTC. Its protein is CASSPLTATHGYTF.

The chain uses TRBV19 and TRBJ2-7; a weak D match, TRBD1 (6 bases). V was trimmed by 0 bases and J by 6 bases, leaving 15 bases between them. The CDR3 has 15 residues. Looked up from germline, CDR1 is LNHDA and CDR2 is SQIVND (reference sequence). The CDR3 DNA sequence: TGTGCCAGTAGTATAGATCTACCAGGGGCGGGCGAGCAGTACTTC. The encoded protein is CASSIDLPGAGEQYF.

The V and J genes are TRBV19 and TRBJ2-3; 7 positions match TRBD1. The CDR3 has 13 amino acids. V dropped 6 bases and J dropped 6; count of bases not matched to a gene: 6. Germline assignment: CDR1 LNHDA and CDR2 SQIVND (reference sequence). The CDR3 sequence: CASRRQQGDTQYF. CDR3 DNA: TGTGCCAGTAGGCGCCAACAGGGGGATACGCAGTATTTT.

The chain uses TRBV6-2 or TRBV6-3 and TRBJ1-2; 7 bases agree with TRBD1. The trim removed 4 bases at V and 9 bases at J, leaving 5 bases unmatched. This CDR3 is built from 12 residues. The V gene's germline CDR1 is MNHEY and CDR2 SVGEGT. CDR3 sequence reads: CASSSNRGRYTF. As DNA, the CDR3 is TGTGCCAGCAGTTCCAACAGGGGACGCTACACCTTC.

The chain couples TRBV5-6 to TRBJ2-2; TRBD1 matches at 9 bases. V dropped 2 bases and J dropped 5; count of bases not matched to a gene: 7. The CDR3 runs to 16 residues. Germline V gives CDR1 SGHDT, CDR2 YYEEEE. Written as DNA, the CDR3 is TGTGCCAGCAGCTTACTGGGGACAGGGAGGACCGGGGAGCTGTTTTTT. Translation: CASSLLGTGRTGELFF.

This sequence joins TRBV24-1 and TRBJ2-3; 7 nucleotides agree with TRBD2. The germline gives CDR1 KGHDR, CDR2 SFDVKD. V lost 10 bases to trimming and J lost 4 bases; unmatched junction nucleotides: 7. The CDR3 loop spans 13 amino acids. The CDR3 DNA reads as TGTGCCACTAGACAAGCGGGGTCAGATACGCAGTATTTT. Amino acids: CATRQAGSDTQYF.

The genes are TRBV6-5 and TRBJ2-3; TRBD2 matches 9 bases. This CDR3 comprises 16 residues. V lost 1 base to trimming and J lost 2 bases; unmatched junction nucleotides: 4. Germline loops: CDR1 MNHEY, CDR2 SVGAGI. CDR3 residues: CASSYYLAGNTDTQYF. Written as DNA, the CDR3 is TGTGCCAGCAGTTACTACCTAGCGGGAAACACAGATACGCAGTATTTT.

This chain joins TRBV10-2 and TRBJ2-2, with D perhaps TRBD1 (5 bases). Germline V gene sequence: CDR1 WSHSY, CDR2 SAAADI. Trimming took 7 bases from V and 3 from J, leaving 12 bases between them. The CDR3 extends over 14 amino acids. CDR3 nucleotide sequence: TGCGCCAGCACTTACAAAGGGGACACCGGGGAGCTGTTTTTT. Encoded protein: CASTYKGDTGELFF.

Written as DNA, the CDR3 is TGCGCCAGCAGCTTGGCCTCCCGGGGGGGCTTTTCTTACGAGCAGTACTTC. This codes for CASSLASRGGFSYEQYF. The genes are TRBV5-1 and TRBJ2-7, with TRBD2 identical over 8 bases. V dropped 0 bases and J dropped 4; count of bases not matched to a gene: 12. CDR1 is SGHRS, CDR2 YFSETQ, per germline. The CDR3 has 17 residues. Full variable domain (remainder filled in from reference TRBV5-1 and TRBJ2-7): KAGVTQTPRYLIKTRGQQVTLSCSPISGHRSVSWYQQTPGQGLQFLFEYFSETQRNKGNFPGRFSGRQFSNSRSEMNVSTLELGDSALYLCASSLASRGGFSYEQYFGPGTRLTVT.

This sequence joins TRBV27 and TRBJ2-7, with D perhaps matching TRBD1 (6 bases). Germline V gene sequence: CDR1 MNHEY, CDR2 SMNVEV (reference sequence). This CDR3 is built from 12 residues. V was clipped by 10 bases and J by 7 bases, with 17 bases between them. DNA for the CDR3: TGTGCCACCAGGGGCAGTACGGTAGAGCAGTACTTC. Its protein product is CATRGSTVEQYF.

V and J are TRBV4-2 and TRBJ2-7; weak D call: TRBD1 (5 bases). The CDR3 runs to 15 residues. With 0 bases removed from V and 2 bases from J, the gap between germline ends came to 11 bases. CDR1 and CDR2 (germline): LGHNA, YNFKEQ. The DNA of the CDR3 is TGTGCCAGCAGCCAAGATCGCACAGGAGCCTACGAGCAGTACTTC. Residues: CASSQDRTGAYEQYF.

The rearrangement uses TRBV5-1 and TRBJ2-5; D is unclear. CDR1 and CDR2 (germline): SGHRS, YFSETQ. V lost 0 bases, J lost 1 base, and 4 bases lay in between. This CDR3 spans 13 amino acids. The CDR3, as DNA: TGCGCCAGCAGCTTGGACACCCAAGAGACCCAGTACTTC. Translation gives CASSLDTQETQYF. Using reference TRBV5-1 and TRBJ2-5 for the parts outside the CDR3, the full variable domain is KAGVTQTPRYLIKTRGQQVTLSCSPISGHRSVSWYQQTPGQGLQFLFEYFSETQRNKGNFPGRFSGRQFSNSRSEMNVSTLELGDSALYLCASSLDTQETQYFGPGTRLLVL.

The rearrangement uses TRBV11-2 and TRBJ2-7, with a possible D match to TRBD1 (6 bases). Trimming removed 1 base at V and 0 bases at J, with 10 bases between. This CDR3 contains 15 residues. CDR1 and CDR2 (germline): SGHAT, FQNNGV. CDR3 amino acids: CASSLVTGSSYEQYF. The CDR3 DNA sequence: TGTGCCAGCAGCTTAGTTACAGGGAGCTCCTACGAGCAGTACTTC.

The CDR3 loop reads CATSDSYRDTTAYEQYF. The CDR3 DNA follows: TGTGCCACCAGTGATTCATACCGGGACACCACAGCCTACGAGCAGTACTTC. This chain links TRBV24-1 with TRBJ2-7; D perhaps matches TRBD1 (6 bases). The CDR3 runs 17 residues. Trimming stripped 2 bases from V and 2 bases from J, with 18 bases between. Germline loops: CDR1 KGHDR, CDR2 SFDVKD.

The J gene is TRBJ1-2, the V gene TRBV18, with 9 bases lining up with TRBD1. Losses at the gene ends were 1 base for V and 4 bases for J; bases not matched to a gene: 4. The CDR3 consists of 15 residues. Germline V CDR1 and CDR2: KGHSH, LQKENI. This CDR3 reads CASSPLRDRVYGYTF. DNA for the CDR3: TGTGCCAGCTCACCACTCCGGGACAGGGTCTATGGCTACACCTTC.